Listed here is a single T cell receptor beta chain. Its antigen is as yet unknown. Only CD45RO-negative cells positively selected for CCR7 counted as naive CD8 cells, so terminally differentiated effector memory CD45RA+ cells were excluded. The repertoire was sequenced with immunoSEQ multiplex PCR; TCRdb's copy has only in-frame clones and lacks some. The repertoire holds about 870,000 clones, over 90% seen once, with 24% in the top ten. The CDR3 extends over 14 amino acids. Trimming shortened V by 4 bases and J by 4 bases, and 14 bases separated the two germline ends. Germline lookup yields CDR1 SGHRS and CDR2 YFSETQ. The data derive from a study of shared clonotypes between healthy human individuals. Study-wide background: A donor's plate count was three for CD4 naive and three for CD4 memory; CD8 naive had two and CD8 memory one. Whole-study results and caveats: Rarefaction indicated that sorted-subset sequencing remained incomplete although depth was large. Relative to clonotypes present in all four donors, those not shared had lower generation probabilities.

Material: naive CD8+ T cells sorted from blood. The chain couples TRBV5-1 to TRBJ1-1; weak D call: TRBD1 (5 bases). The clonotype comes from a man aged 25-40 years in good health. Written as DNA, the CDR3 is TGCGCCAGCAGCCCCGGGGGGTTTTTCACTGAAGCTTTCTTT. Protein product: CASSPGGFFTEAFF.